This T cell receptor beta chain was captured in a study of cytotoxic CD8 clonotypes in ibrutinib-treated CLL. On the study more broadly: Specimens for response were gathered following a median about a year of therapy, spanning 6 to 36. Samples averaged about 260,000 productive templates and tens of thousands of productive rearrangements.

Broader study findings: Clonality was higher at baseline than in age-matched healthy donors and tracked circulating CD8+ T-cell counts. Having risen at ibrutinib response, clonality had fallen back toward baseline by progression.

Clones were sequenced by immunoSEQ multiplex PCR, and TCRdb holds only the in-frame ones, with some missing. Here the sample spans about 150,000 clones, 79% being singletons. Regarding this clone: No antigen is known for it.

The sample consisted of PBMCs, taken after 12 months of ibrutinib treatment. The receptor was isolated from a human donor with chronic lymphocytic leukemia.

CDR3 sequence (DNA): TGTGCCAGCGGAAACGGCGGGAGGGCGTACAATGAGCAGTTCTTC. Protein sequence: CASGNGGRAYNEQFF. The chain is built from TRBV6-5 and TRBJ2-1, with TRBD2 matching over 9 bases. This CDR3 is 15 amino acids long. J was trimmed by 4 bases and V by 8 bases; bases with no gene match: 9. Germline values: CDR1 MNHEY, CDR2 SVGAGI.